A selection of T cell receptor beta chains follows, all from one sample in a study of CD8 T cells in Susac syndrome. One entry per CDR3 protein results from TCRdb running MiXCR on the immunoSEQ multiplex PCR reads. Of roughly 100,000 distinct CDR3 sequences in the sample, approximately 93% were seen once. The sample taken for sequencing was CD8+ T cells from PBMCs. The receptor set was obtained from a human donor with Susac syndrome. Each CDR3 is given with its conserved first and last residue. A D gene is named only where the DNA matches it firmly. Clone size is shown for a subset of rows, as once, few, many or a class of expanded clone.

V	D	size	J	DNA	CDR3
TRBV5-4	NA	NA	TRBJ1-6	TGTGCCAGCAGGTATCAGGAGTCACCCCTCCACTTT	CASRYQESPLHF
TRBV29-1	NA	NA	TRBJ2-3	TGCAGCGTTGAAGATCTGGGACAAAGCACAGATACGCAGTATTTT	CSVEDLGQSTDTQYF
TRBV2	NA	NA	TRBJ2-2	TGTGCCAGCAGTGAAAGCGAAGCCGGGGAGCTGTTTTTT	CASSESEAGELFF
TRBV14	TRBD2	NA	TRBJ2-1	TGTGCCAGCAGCCTACTAGCGGGGCCATACAATGAGCAGTTCTTC	CASSLLAGPYNEQFF
TRBV27	NA	once	TRBJ1-5	TGTGCCAGCAGTTTCCGGGCAGGTGATCAGCCCCAGCATTTT	CASSFRAGDQPQHF
TRBV29-1	TRBD1	NA	TRBJ1-1	TGCAGCGCCAATGGACAGGGTAACACTGAAGCTTTCTTT	CSANGQGNTEAFF
TRBV4-2	TRBD2	NA	TRBJ2-3	TGTGCCAGCAGCCCGCCGAAGCGACTAGCGGGGCCCAAGAGTAGCACAGATACGCAGTATTTT	CASSPPKRLAGPKSSTDTQYF
TRBV15	TRBD2	NA	TRBJ2-1	TGTGCCACCAGCAGAGAAAAACTAGCGGGAAATGAGCAGTTCTTC	CATSREKLAGNEQFF
TRBV20-1	TRBD1	NA	TRBJ1-1	TGCAGTGCTAGATTCGACAGGGTTATTTTGAACACTGAAGCTTTCTTT	CSARFDRVILNTEAFF
TRBV9	NA	once	TRBJ2-7	TGTGCCAGCGGTCCCGGCAGCTCCTCATCCGAGCAGTACTTC	CASGPGSSSSEQYF
TRBV6-5	NA	NA	TRBJ2-5	TGTGCCAGCAGTTACCCGAATCTGAGGGGAGAGGAGACCCAGTACTTC	CASSYPNLRGEETQYF
TRBV9	TRBD1	NA	TRBJ1-2	TGTGCCAGCAGCGCCAGGGACCGGGACAGGGAGCCCTATGGCTACACCTTC	CASSARDRDREPYGYTF
TRBV9	NA	NA	TRBJ2-7	TGTGCCAGCAGCCTCCACGGGGAGGATTACGAGCAGTACTTC	CASSLHGEDYEQYF
TRBV29-1	TRBD1	once	TRBJ1-1	TGCAGCGTTGAAGCCGGACAGGGGATGAACACTGAAGCTTTCTTT	CSVEAGQGMNTEAFF
TRBV9	TRBD1	NA	TRBJ2-1	TGTGCCAGCAGCACCCTCAGTACAGGGGCGGGTAATGAGCAGTTCTTC	CASSTLSTGAGNEQFF
TRBV9	NA	NA	TRBJ2-7	TGTGCCAGCAGCGGCATGATTTCGGACGAGCAGTACTTC	CASSGMISDEQYF
TRBV6-2/TRBV6-3	NA	NA	TRBJ2-2	TGTGCCAGCAGTTGGTACGGTTCCGGGGAGCTGTTTTTT	CASSWYGSGELFF
TRBV20-1	TRBD2	NA	TRBJ2-1	TGCAGTGCTAGCCCTCCGGGACTAGCGGGGGAAGAGCAGTTCTTC	CSASPPGLAGEEQFF
TRBV12-3/TRBV12-4	NA	NA	TRBJ2-6	TGTGCCAGCAGTTCCACAGGGACTGGGGCCAACGTCCTGACTTTC	CASSSTGTGANVLTF
TRBV5-1	NA	NA	TRBJ1-6	TGCGCCAGCAGCGGGGACACGTATAATTCACCCCTCCACTTT	CASSGDTYNSPLHF
TRBV7-9	NA	NA	TRBJ1-1	TGTGCCAGCAGCTTGTCCGGGGGCACTGAAGCTTTCTTT	CASSLSGGTEAFF
TRBV4-1	NA	NA	TRBJ2-7	TGCGCCAGCAGCCATCAGGGGGGGTCCTACGAGCAGTACTTC	CASSHQGGSYEQYF
TRBV5-1	NA	NA	TRBJ2-7	TGCGCCAGCAGCTTTCCAGGATCCTACGAGCAGTACTTC	CASSFPGSYEQYF
TRBV9	TRBD1	NA	TRBJ2-7	TGTGCCAGCAGCGCGGGACAGCTCCTAAGCGAGCAGTACTTC	CASSAGQLLSEQYF
TRBV20-1	NA	NA	TRBJ2-7	TGCAGTGCTTCTGGGACATCGTACTACGAGCAGTACTTC	CSASGTSYYEQYF
TRBV9	TRBD1	NA	TRBJ2-1	TGTGCCAGCAGCGACGGACAGGGAGGCAATGAGCAGTTCTTC	CASSDGQGGNEQFF
TRBV16	TRBD2	NA	TRBJ2-7	TGTGCCAGCACCCGGAGCGGGACCTACGAGCAGTACTTC	CASTRSGTYEQYF
TRBV25-1	NA	NA	TRBJ1-1	TGTGCCAGCAGAGTGTCCATGAACACTGAAGCTTTCTTT	CASRVSMNTEAFF
TRBV7-2	NA	NA	TRBJ1-2	TGTGCCAGCAGCGGCAGGTCTCATGGCTACACCTTC	CASSGRSHGYTF
TRBV9	NA	NA	TRBJ1-5	TGTGCCAGCAGCTCGTCTAGCAATCAGCCCCAGCATTTT	CASSSSSNQPQHF
TRBV7-3	TRBD1	NA	TRBJ2-1	TGTGCCAGCAGCGCGGTGGACAGGGATGACAATGAGCAGTTCTTC	CASSAVDRDDNEQFF
TRBV6-2/TRBV6-3	NA	NA	TRBJ2-6	TGTGCCAGCGAATCTGGGGCCAACGTCCTGACTTTC	CASESGANVLTF
TRBV12-3/TRBV12-4	TRBD2	NA	TRBJ2-5	TGTGCCAGCAGTCACCCTTCCGGGACTAGCGGAGAGACCCAGTACTTC	CASSHPSGTSGETQYF
TRBV5-6	NA	NA	TRBJ2-2	TGTGCCAGCAGACTAGGGGTTATGAACACCGGGGAGCTGTTTTTT	CASRLGVMNTGELFF
TRBV13	NA	NA	TRBJ1-6	TGTGCCAGCAGCTTCGCAGGGACCTCCTATAATTCACCCCTCCACTTT	CASSFAGTSYNSPLHF
TRBV9	NA	NA	TRBJ2-1	TGTGCCAGCAGCGTAGGGGGATTCTACAATGAGCAGTTCTTC	CASSVGGFYNEQFF
TRBV6-5	NA	NA	TRBJ1-2	TGTGCCAGCAGCATATCGGGGGGGCAGGGCTACACCTTC	CASSISGGQGYTF